These 29 T cell receptor beta chains originate from one sample sequenced in a study of blood T cell repertoires in COVID-19 (dated by TCRdb to 2018 to 2021). Receptor libraries were prepared by the immunoSEQ multiplex PCR assay. Here the immuneACCESS table is served through TCRdb, limited to in-frame sequences with V and J called. Missing clones are a known gap in these copies; in checked studies unresolved V genes cover under half, and the rest lacks a known reason. This sample gives about 250,000 clones in total; roughly 91% of them show up just once. The ten largest account for around 10% of the sample. Specimen: PBMCs or T cells enriched from blood (not recorded which). The receptors shown here come from a man aged 35-49 years who had recovered from COVID-19.

The genes are TRBV3-1 (or the pseudogene TRBV3-2) and TRBJ2-1, with 9 bases matching TRBD2. The CDR3 is 14 residues long. Unmatched junction bases numbered 1, after V lost 3 bases and J lost 4 bases. Per the germline V gene, CDR1 is LGHDT and CDR2 is YNNKEL (reference sequence). The CDR3 DNA is TGTGCCAGCAGCCAGCGGGGGGGGTACAATGAGCAGTTCTTC. Translating gives CASSQRGGYNEQFF.

In nucleotides, the CDR3 is TGTGCCAGCAGTGAAGTTGGCGGGGTTAACAATGAGCAGTTCTTC. Encoded protein: CASSEVGGVNNEQFF. The chain joins TRBV2 to TRBJ2-1; TRBD2 might be the D (6 bases). CDR3 length: 15 amino acids. The germline V gene has CDR1 SNHLY and CDR2 FYNNEI. The germline V and J ends were trimmed by 1 base and 5 bases, with 12 bases remaining between them.

This chain links TRBV6-5 with TRBJ2-7; TRBD1 matches 12 bases. The CDR3 has 15 residues. V lost 5 bases, J lost 7 bases, and 9 bases stayed unmatched. The germline V gene encodes CDR1 MNHEY and CDR2 SVGAGI. The CDR3 here is CASSTRRDRGHEQYF. CDR3 in DNA: TGTGCCAGCAGTACCCGGCGGGACAGGGGGCATGAGCAGTACTTC.

This chain uses TRBV18 with TRBJ2-3; 9 bases are shared with TRBD1. The ends lost 3 bases at V and 3 bases at J; junction bases unmatched: 4. The length of the CDR3 is 15 residues. Germline V gene sequence: CDR1 KGHSH, CDR2 LQKENI. The CDR3 DNA sequence: TGTGCCAGCTCACCTTTGGGACAGGGTACAGATACGCAGTATTTT. Protein sequence: CASSPLGQGTDTQYF.

The chain has TRBV19 and TRBJ2-1; D may be TRBD2 (6 bases). Trimming pared 6 bases from V and 3 bases from J, leaving 24 bases between. CDR1 LNHDA and CDR2 SQIVND come from the germline V gene (reference sequence). CDR3 length: 18 amino acids. The CDR3 nucleotides read TGTGCCAGTAGAAACCGGGCAGGGAGGTGGTCAAGCTACAATGAGCAGTTCTTC. Translated, it gives CASRNRAGRWSSYNEQFF.

V and J are TRBV3-1 (or the pseudogene TRBV3-2) and TRBJ2-5; TRBD2 agrees at 12 bases. Germline V gene data show CDR1 as LGHDT and CDR2 as YNNKEL (reference sequence). The V and J ends lost 3 bases and 2 bases, in that order; junction bases with no gene match: 10. This CDR3 spans 18 amino acids. CDR3 sequence: CASSHRPGTSGRQETQYF. The DNA of the CDR3 is TGTGCCAGCAGCCATCGACCCGGGACTAGCGGGCGACAAGAGACCCAGTACTTC.

The chain is built from TRBV7-3 and TRBJ2-1; TRBD1 is a possible D gene (6 bases). CDR3 size: 12 residues. The ends were cut back, 6 bases at V and 8 bases at J, with 11 bases in the middle. Germline CDR1 SGHTA, CDR2 FQGTGA. The CDR3 loop is CASSEQGYEQFF. Written as DNA, the CDR3 is TGTGCCAGCAGTGAGCAGGGGTATGAGCAGTTCTTC. The full variable domain, in which reference TRBV7-3 and TRBJ2-1 provide the parts outside the CDR3, is GAGVSQTPSNKVTEKGKYVELRCDPISGHTALYWYRQSLGQGPEFLIYFQGTGAADDSGLPNDRFFAVRPEGSVSTLKIQRTERGDSAVYLCASSEQGYEQFFGPGTRLTVL.

This chain uses TRBV7-3 with TRBJ2-1; 8 nucleotides line up with TRBD1. The length of the CDR3 is 14 residues. Trimming at V came to 9 bases and at J to 6 bases, leaving 10 bases not matched to a gene. Per the germline V gene, CDR1 is SGHTA and CDR2 is FQGTGA. The CDR3 protein is CARLNRGYGNEQFF. The CDR3 DNA reads as TGTGCCAGGCTAAACAGGGGGTATGGCAATGAGCAGTTCTTC.

V and J are TRBV18 and TRBJ1-5; D uncertain. Germline CDR1 and CDR2: KGHSH and LQKENI. CDR3 length: 14 residues. With 2 bases removed from V and 2 bases from J, the gap between germline ends came to 7 bases. This CDR3 reads CASSPSGRNQPQHF. In DNA, the CDR3 is TGTGCCAGCTCACCATCAGGTCGCAATCAGCCCCAGCATTTT.

This chain connects TRBV7-2 to TRBJ1-5; D is unclear. The V gene's germline CDR1 is SGHTA and CDR2 FQGNSA. The V and J ends lost 3 bases and 0 bases respectively, with 9 bases between them. The CDR3 is 15 amino acids. CDR3 residues: CASSLEQLSNQPQHF. DNA for the CDR3: TGTGCCAGCAGCTTGGAACAGCTTAGCAATCAGCCCCAGCATTTT.

The chain combines TRBV5-4 with TRBJ2-2; 13 bases fit TRBD2. V was pared by 4 bases and J by 6 bases, with 9 bases of the junction left unmatched. CDR1 SGHNT and CDR2 YYREEE come from the germline V gene (reference sequence). The CDR3 covers 17 residues. CDR3 amino acids: CASSQGLAGFGAGELFF. The CDR3 DNA follows: TGTGCCAGCAGCCAGGGACTAGCGGGGTTCGGTGCCGGGGAGCTGTTTTTT. The whole variable domain, remainder taken from reference TRBV5-4 and TRBJ2-2, is ETGVTQSPTHLIKTRGQQVTLRCSSQSGHNTVSWYQQALGQGPQFIFQYYREEENGRGNFPPRFSGLQFPNYSSELNVNALELDDSALYLCASSQGLAGFGAGELFFGEGSRLTVL.

J is TRBJ2-5 and V is TRBV3-1 (or the pseudogene TRBV3-2), with 13 bases lining up with TRBD2. CDR1 and CDR2 from the germline V gene are LGHDT and YNNKEL (reference sequence). Losses at the gene ends were 2 bases for V and 2 bases for J; bases not matched to a gene: 5. The CDR3 contains 17 residues. The CDR3 coding sequence is TGTGCCAGCAGCCAATTCGGGACTAGCGGGGTTCAAGAGACCCAGTACTTC. This codes for CASSQFGTSGVQETQYF.

This clone was seen only a few times. The genes are TRBV20-1 and TRBJ2-1; 9 bases fit TRBD1. Germline V CDR1 and CDR2: DFQATT, SNEGSKA (reference sequence). The CDR3 runs to 11 residues. V gave up 5 bases and J gave up 13 bases; unmatched junction bases: 6. The CDR3 DNA reads TGCAGTGCTGGAGGACAGGGGCAACAGTTCTTC. Translating it yields CSAGGQGQQFF.

In this sample, this clone turned up once. This chain connects TRBV12-3 or TRBV12-4 to TRBJ2-7, with a weak D call TRBD1 (7 bases). The V and J ends lost 6 bases and 2 bases respectively, with 11 bases between them. The CDR3 sequence is 13 residues long. CDR3 bases: TGTGCCAGCAGCCAGGGGGGACCCTACGAGCAGTACTTC. Translated: CASSQGGPYEQYF.

The chain recombines TRBV6-5 with TRBJ1-4, with 7 bases fitting TRBD1. CDR3 size: 13 residues. CDR1 MNHEY and CDR2 SVGAGI come from the germline V gene. The V segment lost 10 bases and the J segment 8 bases; nucleotides outside the gene matches: 10. The chain's CDR3 is CATKPTGYEKLFF. In DNA form, the CDR3 reads TGTGCCACTAAACCGACAGGGTACGAAAAACTGTTTTTT.

This chain joins TRBV9 and TRBJ2-2, with a possible D match to TRBD1 (7 bases). Germline V CDR1 and CDR2: SGDLS, YYNGEE. There are 15 residues in the CDR3. The V and J ends lost 1 base and 1 base respectively, with 8 bases between them. DNA of the CDR3: TGTGCCAGCAGCGTACAGGGGGGGAACACCGGGGAGCTGTTTTTT. Its protein product is CASSVQGGNTGELFF.

J is TRBJ2-4 and V is TRBV6-1, with TRBD1 as a possible D gene (5 bases). V shed 2 bases and J shed 4 bases, with 18 bases lying between them. Germline V gene lookup returns CDR1 MNHNS and CDR2 SASEGT. This CDR3 region has 17 residues. In DNA form, the CDR3 reads TGTGCCAGCAGTGAAACCCTAGGACAACCGCCTAAAAACATTCAGTACTTC. Protein: CASSETLGQPPKNIQYF.

CDR3 bases: TGTGCCAGTAGTACACAGATAAACGAGCAGTTCTTC. Its translation: CASSTQINEQFF. J is TRBJ2-1 and V is TRBV19; D is ambiguous. V lost 4 bases, J lost 10 bases, and 11 bases lay in between. Germline CDR1 reads LNHDA; CDR2 reads SQIVND (reference sequence). The CDR3 contains 12 residues.

The rearrangement joins TRBV28 to TRBJ2-1; D ambiguous. From germline, CDR1 is MDHEN and CDR2 SYDVKM. The V gene lost 3 bases and the J gene lost 3 bases, with 3 bases spanning the gap. This CDR3 spans 12 amino acids. The chain's CDR3 is CASSFSYNEQFF. CDR3 coding DNA: TGTGCCAGCAGTTTTAGCTACAATGAGCAGTTCTTC.

This rearrangement joins TRBV5-4 to TRBJ1-1, with a tentative D call TRBD1 (5 bases). This CDR3 has 12 amino acids. Germline CDR1 is SGHNT and CDR2 is YYREEE (reference sequence). V was clipped by 5 bases and J by 4 bases, with 9 bases between them. The CDR3 sequence: CASRGEATEAFF. The DNA for the CDR3 is TGTGCCAGCAGGGGGGAGGCCACTGAAGCTTTCTTT.

This clone appeared a few times. The chain combines TRBV19 with TRBJ1-2; 12 bases are shared with TRBD1. The CDR3 loop spans 16 amino acids. The germline gives CDR1 LNHDA, CDR2 SQIVND (reference sequence). The V gene end was trimmed by 6 bases and the J gene end by 3 bases; junction bases not matched to a gene: 8. The DNA of the CDR3 is TGTGCCAGTAGAGAAACCGGGACAGGGGGCCACTATGGCTACACCTTC. Its protein product is CASRETGTGGHYGYTF.

The chain couples TRBV5-4 to TRBJ2-2; possible D gene TRBD2, 6 bases. Deletions cut 4 bases from V and 4 bases from J, with 14 bases between. The CDR3 covers 15 residues. CDR1 is SGHNT, CDR2 YYREEE, per germline (reference sequence). Written as DNA, the CDR3 is TGTGCCAGCAGCCGAGGAGGGGTCACCACCGGGGAGCTGTTTTTT. Its protein is CASSRGGVTTGELFF.

The chain recombines TRBV4-1 with TRBJ2-5; TRBD2 aligns across 8 bases. The CDR3 has 16 amino acids. With V trimmed by 0 bases and J by 5 bases, 8 bases remained unmatched. Germline V gene data show CDR1 as MGHRA and CDR2 as YSYEKL. CDR3 nucleotide sequence: TGCGCCAGCAGCCAAGACCCCCCGGGGGGGGTGGAGACCCAGTACTTC. Translation: CASSQDPPGGVETQYF.

The chain carries TRBV16 and TRBJ2-7; D is possibly TRBD2 (5 bases). Germline assignment: CDR1 KGHSY and CDR2 FQNENV. The CDR3 is 16 residues long. V lost 4 bases and J 7 bases, leaving 23 bases between the germline ends. The CDR3 protein is CASSRRLATSDLEQYF. In DNA, the CDR3 is TGTGCCAGCAGCCGCAGGCTAGCAACCTCAGATTTGGAGCAGTACTTC.

V and J are TRBV19 and TRBJ1-2, with D perhaps matching TRBD1 (5 bases). The germline V and J ends were trimmed by 6 bases and 4 bases, with 21 bases remaining between them. This CDR3 region has 16 residues. CDR1 LNHDA and CDR2 SQIVND come from the germline V gene (reference sequence). The CDR3 bases are TGTGCCAGTAGCCACGTTGGTGGGGCGGGGGGCTATGGCTACACCTTC. It is translated as CASSHVGGAGGYGYTF.

The rearrangement joins TRBV6-5 to TRBJ2-1; 8 nucleotides align to TRBD1. Losses at the gene ends were 5 bases for V and 7 bases for J; bases not matched to a gene: 7. The CDR3 totals 14 residues. Germline-derived CDR1 and CDR2 are MNHEY and SVGAGI. CDR3 nucleotides: TGTGCCAGCAGTACAATGCAGGGGGCAAATGAGCAGTTCTTC. Protein product: CASSTMQGANEQFF.

The CDR3 spells CASSIDNNYGYTF. In nucleotides, the CDR3 is TGTGCCAGTAGTATCGACAATAACTATGGCTACACCTTC. The V call is TRBV19, the J call TRBJ1-2; no reliable D call. The CDR3 is 13 residues long. With 3 bases removed from V and 1 base from J, the gap between germline ends came to 6 bases. Germline loops: CDR1 LNHDA, CDR2 SQIVND (reference sequence).

The chain is built from TRBV10-2 and TRBJ2-2, with 15 positions matching TRBD2. Germline CDR1 reads WSHSY; CDR2 reads SAAADI. V shed 10 bases and J 2 bases; nucleotides not matched to a gene: 8. The CDR3 has 17 amino acids. CDR3 in amino acids: CATLGLAGGPNTGELFF. The CDR3 coding sequence is TGCGCCACCTTAGGACTAGCGGGAGGGCCCAACACCGGGGAGCTGTTTTTT.

The chain has TRBV18 and TRBJ1-2; TRBD1 aligns across 10 bases. Germline CDR1 KGHSH, CDR2 LQKENI. The ends lost 2 bases at V and 5 bases at J; junction bases unmatched: 2. This CDR3 has 14 amino acids. The CDR3 sequence is CASSPLGQGYGYTF. The CDR3, as DNA: TGTGCCAGCTCACCATTGGGACAGGGGTATGGCTACACCTTC.